Listed here are 23 T cell receptor beta chains from one sample, sequenced in a study of control samples from healthy donors and cancer patients. The assay was immunoSEQ multiplex PCR, and TCRdb's table has in-frame clones only and misses some. The sample includes more than 150,000 clones, 90% to 95% of them seen just once. The sequencing sample was made of blood. The receptors here all came from a man between 18 and 35 years old in good health.

The V gene is TRBV20-1, the J gene TRBJ1-2; TRBD1 matches 8 bases. Germline V gene sequence: CDR1 DFQATT, CDR2 SNEGSKA (reference sequence). This CDR3 comprises 14 residues. Trimming cost V 3 bases and J 6 bases; bases outside gene matches: 9. The CDR3 DNA is TGCAGTGCTAGTAGCTCCCAGGGGGCTGATGGCTACACCTTC. It is translated as CSASSSQGADGYTF.

This chain links TRBV24-1 with TRBJ2-2; TRBD1 might be the D (5 bases). The germline gives CDR1 KGHDR, CDR2 SFDVKD. V shed 1 base and J shed 5 bases, with 10 bases lying between them. The CDR3 sequence is 15 residues long. CDR3 nucleotides: TGTGCCACCAGTGATTTTGCAGGGAAAACCGGGGAGCTGTTTTTT. Its translation is CATSDFAGKTGELFF.

The V call is TRBV2, the J call TRBJ2-7; possible D gene TRBD1, 6 bases. From germline, CDR1 is SNHLY and CDR2 FYNNEI. The CDR3 contains 16 residues. The V end lost 10 bases, the J end lost 5 bases, and 27 bases lay between the germline ends. CDR3 region: CAIAETPNRVSHEQYF. The CDR3 DNA sequence: TGTGCCATCGCCGAGACGCCAAACAGGGTTTCCCACGAGCAGTACTTC.

This chain connects TRBV6-5 to TRBJ1-6; a weak D match, TRBD1 (6 bases). The germline V and J ends were trimmed by 6 bases and 10 bases, with 13 bases remaining between them. The germline CDR1 and CDR2 sequences are MNHEY and SVGAGI. CDR3 size: 13 residues. CDR3 DNA sequence: TGTGCCAGCAGAAGGGGGTCAGGGTCACCCCTCCACTTT. Translating it yields CASRRGSGSPLHF.

The sample holds one count of this clone. This chain uses TRBV19 with TRBJ2-3, with D maybe TRBD1 (5 bases). Germline lookup yields CDR1 LNHDA and CDR2 SQIVND (reference sequence). This CDR3 spans 13 amino acids. Trimming cost V 6 bases and J 2 bases, with 9 bases left between them. Here the CDR3 DNA reads TGTGCCAGTAGGTTAGGGGTCACAGATACGCAGTATTTT. It is translated as CASRLGVTDTQYF.

V and J are TRBV6-6 and TRBJ2-5; 7 bases are shared with TRBD1. From germline, CDR1 is MNHNY and CDR2 SVGAGI (reference sequence). J lost 5 bases, V lost 5 bases, and 5 bases had no gene match. The CDR3 is made up of 13 amino acids. The CDR3 protein is CASSPSQGETQYF. Written as DNA, the CDR3 is TGTGCCAGCAGTCCGTCACAGGGGGAGACCCAGTACTTC.

The chain carries TRBV30 and TRBJ1-2; D gene unclear. Trimming removed 0 bases at V and 0 bases at J, with 5 bases between. The CDR3 is 13 residues long. CDR1 is GTSNPN and CDR2 is SVGIG in the germline V gene (reference sequence). CDR3 in amino acids: CAWSVQANYGYTF. CDR3 nucleotides: TGTGCCTGGAGTGTACAAGCTAACTATGGCTACACCTTC.

Concerning this clone: Because the CDR3's place on the DNA is in doubt, the DNA is left out and the CDR3 is given as listed by TCRdb. This sequence joins TRBV28 and TRBJ1-1; the listed D gene, TRBD1, was not tested against the DNA. The CDR3 spans 16 amino acids, including both terminal residues. Germline values: CDR1 MDHEN, CDR2 SYDVKM. Here the CDR3 reads CASSLGTGQGKAEAFF.

V and J are TRBV30 and TRBJ2-7, with 8 bases that match TRBD2. CDR1 and CDR2 (germline): GTSNPN, SVGIG (reference sequence). The CDR3 has 15 residues. V was pared by 0 bases and J by 2 bases, with 6 bases of the junction left unmatched. CDR3: CAWSVQAGAPYEQYF. The CDR3 coding sequence is TGTGCCTGGAGTGTACAAGCGGGGGCCCCCTACGAGCAGTACTTC.

The gene calls are TRBV20-1 and TRBJ2-1; no reliable D call. The CDR3 length is 10 residues. Germline V gene lookup returns CDR1 DFQATT and CDR2 SNEGSKA (reference sequence). V shed 3 bases and J shed 6 bases, with 3 bases lying between them. The CDR3 nucleotides read TGCAGTGCTAGCCCCAATGAGCAGTTCTTC. Residues: CSASPNEQFF.

This clone has only a few counts. In DNA form, the CDR3 reads TGCGCCAGCAGCCTAACCGGGACTAAGCAGTACTTC. Its translation is CASSLTGTKQYF. The chain links TRBV4-1 to TRBJ2-7; the match to TRBD2 covers 7 bases. The V gene end was trimmed by 4 bases and the J gene end by 8 bases; junction bases not matched to a gene: 5. Germline CDR1 reads MGHRA; CDR2 reads YSYEKL. The CDR3 runs to 12 residues.

The chain couples TRBV3-1 (or the pseudogene TRBV3-2) to TRBJ1-2, with D maybe TRBD1 (6 bases). The length of the CDR3 is 15 residues. Germline V gives CDR1 LGHDT, CDR2 YNNKEL (reference sequence). Trimming took off 4 bases at V and 8 bases at J, with 20 bases between the two ends. The CDR3: CASSLTGLLNGGYTF. The CDR3, as DNA: TGTGCCAGCAGCCTAACAGGGTTACTAAACGGCGGCTACACCTTC.

The chain employs TRBV6-5 and TRBJ1-3; the D is unclear. Trimming pared 6 bases from V and 0 bases from J, leaving 6 bases between. The CDR3 sequence is 13 residues long. The germline V gene encodes CDR1 MNHEY and CDR2 SVGAGI. The DNA of the CDR3 is TGTGCCAGCAGCCTGGACTCTGGAAACACCATATATTTT. This translates into CASSLDSGNTIYF.

CDR3: CASSRNERSTDTQYF. CDR3 coding DNA: TGTGCCAGCAGCCGAAATGAGCGGTCCACAGATACGCAGTATTTT. J is TRBJ2-3 and V is TRBV5-6, with a possible D match to TRBD2 (5 bases). Trimming took 4 bases from V and 2 from J, leaving 14 bases between them. Germline CDR1 reads SGHDT; CDR2 reads YYEEEE. The CDR3 sequence is 15 residues long.

The chain couples TRBV6-5 to TRBJ1-1; 7 nucleotides match TRBD1. CDR3 length equals 13 residues. Germline CDR1 is MNHEY and CDR2 is SVGAGI. The ends lost 5 bases at V and 1 base at J; junction bases unmatched: 1. The CDR3 DNA follows: TGTGCCAGCAGTAACAGGGGGAACACTGAAGCTTTCTTT. This codes for CASSNRGNTEAFF.

The genes are TRBV28 and TRBJ1-1; D may be TRBD1 (6 bases). CDR3 length equals 15 residues. Trimming cost V 4 bases and J 7 bases, with 19 bases left between them. Per germline, CDR1 MDHEN and CDR2 SYDVKM. The CDR3 here is CASSSSATGPGEAFF. The CDR3 nucleotides read TGTGCCAGCAGTTCATCGGCTACAGGGCCCGGTGAAGCTTTCTTT.

This clone was detected only once. V and J are TRBV12-3 or TRBV12-4 and TRBJ1-2, with a possible D match to TRBD1 (5 bases). There are 13 residues in the CDR3. Trimming pared 10 bases from V and 1 base from J, leaving 13 bases between. The CDR3 sequence: CATGGEVNYGYTF. The CDR3 DNA reads TGTGCCACGGGGGGTGAGGTTAACTATGGCTACACCTTC.

CDR3 protein: CAWMPTGGNTIYF. CDR3 nucleotide sequence: TGTGCCTGGATGCCCACAGGCGGAAACACCATATATTTT. V usage is TRBV30 and J usage is TRBJ1-3; tentative D call: TRBD1 (5 bases). The germline gives CDR1 GTSNPN, CDR2 SVGIG (reference sequence). The germline V and J ends were trimmed by 4 bases and 4 bases, with 11 bases remaining between them. The CDR3 totals 13 residues.

This sequence joins TRBV5-1 and TRBJ1-4, with 9 bases identical to TRBD1. The CDR3 consists of 14 residues. The germline gives CDR1 SGHRS, CDR2 YFSETQ. V lost 1 base and J lost 8; bases outside the gene matches: 3. The CDR3 reads CASSLNRGREKLFF. The CDR3 nucleotides read TGCGCCAGCAGCTTGAACAGGGGGCGCGAAAAACTGTTTTTT. The complete variable domain, with remaining parts taken from reference TRBV5-1 and TRBJ1-4, reads KAGVTQTPRYLIKTRGQQVTLSCSPISGHRSVSWYQQTPGQGLQFLFEYFSETQRNKGNFPGRFSGRQFSNSRSEMNVSTLELGDSALYLCASSLNRGREKLFFGSGTQLSVL.

The chain employs TRBV19 and TRBJ1-5; possible D gene TRBD1, 5 bases. V was pared by 2 bases and J by 6 bases, with 17 bases between. Germline values: CDR1 LNHDA, CDR2 SQIVND (reference sequence). The CDR3 has 16 amino acids. CDR3 DNA sequence: TGTGCCAGTAGTATAAGGGACGGGTCCGTGGGTCAGCCCCAGCATTTT. It is translated as CASSIRDGSVGQPQHF.

The chain links TRBV7-9 to TRBJ2-1; 13 nucleotides align to TRBD2. Germline V gives CDR1 SEHNR, CDR2 FQNEAQ (reference sequence). CDR3 length: 16 amino acids. With 5 bases clipped from V and 7 bases from J, the junction kept 8 bases outside the gene matches. The DNA of the CDR3 is TGTGCCAGCAGCCGAGGGACTAGCGGGGTTAGTAATGAGCAGTTCTTC. Its translation: CASSRGTSGVSNEQFF.

The chain links TRBV30 to TRBJ1-2, with D perhaps TRBD1 (6 bases). Between the trimmed V and J ends, which lost 1 base and 2 bases, there was a span of 8 bases. The CDR3 has 13 amino acids. In germline, CDR1 is GTSNPN, CDR2 SVGIG (reference sequence). The CDR3 is CAWSGGANYGYTF. CDR3 nucleotide sequence: TGTGCCTGGAGTGGGGGGGCGAACTATGGCTACACCTTC.

V is TRBV5-1 and J is TRBJ2-3, with 7 bases fitting TRBD1. In germline, CDR1 is SGHRS, CDR2 YFSETQ. The CDR3 extends over 15 amino acids. The V gene end was trimmed by 3 bases and the J gene end by 0 bases; junction bases not matched to a gene: 4. The CDR3 loop reads CASSSTQGSTDTQYF. Here the CDR3 DNA reads TGCGCCAGCAGCTCTACACAGGGGAGCACAGATACGCAGTATTTT.